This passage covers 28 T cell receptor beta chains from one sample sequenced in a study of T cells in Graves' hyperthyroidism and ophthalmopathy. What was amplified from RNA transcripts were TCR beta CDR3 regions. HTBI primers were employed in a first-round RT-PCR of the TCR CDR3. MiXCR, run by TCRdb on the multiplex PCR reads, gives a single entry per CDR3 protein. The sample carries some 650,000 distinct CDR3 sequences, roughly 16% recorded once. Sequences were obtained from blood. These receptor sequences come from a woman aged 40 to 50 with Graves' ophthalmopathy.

CDR3 amino acids: CASRIGENTEAFF. The DNA for the CDR3 is TGCGCCAGCAGAATAGGGGAGAACACTGAAGCTTTCTTT. The J gene is TRBJ1-1, the V gene TRBV5-1; the D gene is possibly TRBD1 (5 bases). Trimming stripped 5 bases from V and 1 base from J, with 9 bases between. This CDR3 is built from 13 residues. The germline gives CDR1 SGHRS, CDR2 YFSETQ.

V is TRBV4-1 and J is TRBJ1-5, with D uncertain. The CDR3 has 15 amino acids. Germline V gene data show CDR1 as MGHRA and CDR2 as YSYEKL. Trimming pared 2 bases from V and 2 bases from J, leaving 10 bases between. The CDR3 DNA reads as TGCGCCAGCAGCCAACGGGTAGGAGGCAATCAGCCCCAGCATTTT. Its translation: CASSQRVGGNQPQHF.

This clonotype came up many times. CDR3 loop: CSVGNSGARGETQYF. In DNA form, the CDR3 reads TGCAGCGTTGGTAACTCGGGGGCACGAGGAGAGACCCAGTACTTC. V is TRBV29-1 and J is TRBJ2-5; D might be TRBD1 or TRBD2, each matching 6 bases. The germline CDR1 and CDR2 sequences are SQVTM and ANQGSEA. There are 15 residues in the CDR3. Trimming removed 4 bases from V and 4 bases from J, with 19 bases in between.

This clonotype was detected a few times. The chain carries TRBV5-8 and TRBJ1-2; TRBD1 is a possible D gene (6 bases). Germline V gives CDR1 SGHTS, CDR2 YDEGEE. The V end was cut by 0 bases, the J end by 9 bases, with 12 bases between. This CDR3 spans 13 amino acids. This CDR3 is CASSLGLTGSYTF. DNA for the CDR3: TGTGCCAGCAGCTTGGGTCTGACAGGAAGCTACACCTTC.

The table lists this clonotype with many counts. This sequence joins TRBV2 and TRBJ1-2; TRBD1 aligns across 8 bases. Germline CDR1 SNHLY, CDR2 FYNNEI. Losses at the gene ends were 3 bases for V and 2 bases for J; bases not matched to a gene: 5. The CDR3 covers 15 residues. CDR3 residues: CASSDGAGGNYGYTF. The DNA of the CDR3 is TGTGCCAGCAGTGACGGGGCAGGGGGCAACTATGGCTACACCTTC. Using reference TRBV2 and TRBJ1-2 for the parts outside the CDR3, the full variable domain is EPEVTQTPSHQVTQMGQEVILRCVPISNHLYFYWYRQILGQKVEFLVSFYNNEISEKSEIFDDQFSVERPDGSNFTLKIRSTKLEDSAMYFCASSDGAGGNYGYTFGSGTRLTVV.

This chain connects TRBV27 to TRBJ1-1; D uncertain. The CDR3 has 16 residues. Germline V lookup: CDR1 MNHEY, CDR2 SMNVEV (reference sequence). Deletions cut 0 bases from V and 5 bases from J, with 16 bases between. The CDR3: CASSLSSPMWGTEAFF. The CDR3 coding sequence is TGTGCCAGCAGTTTATCGTCCCCAATGTGGGGAACTGAAGCTTTCTTT.

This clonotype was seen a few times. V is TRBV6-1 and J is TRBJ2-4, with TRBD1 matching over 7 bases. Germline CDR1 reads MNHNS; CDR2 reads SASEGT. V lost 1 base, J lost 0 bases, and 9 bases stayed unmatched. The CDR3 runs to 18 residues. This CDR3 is CASSEERGDSLAKNIQYF. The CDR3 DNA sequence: TGTGCCAGCAGTGAAGAAAGAGGGGACAGCCTAGCCAAAAACATTCAGTACTTC.

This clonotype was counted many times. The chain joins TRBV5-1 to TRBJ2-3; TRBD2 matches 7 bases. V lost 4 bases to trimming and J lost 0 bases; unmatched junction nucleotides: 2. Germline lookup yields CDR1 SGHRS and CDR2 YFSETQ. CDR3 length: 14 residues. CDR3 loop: CASSNSGSTDTQYF. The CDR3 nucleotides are TGCGCCAGCAGCAATAGCGGGAGCACAGATACGCAGTATTTT.

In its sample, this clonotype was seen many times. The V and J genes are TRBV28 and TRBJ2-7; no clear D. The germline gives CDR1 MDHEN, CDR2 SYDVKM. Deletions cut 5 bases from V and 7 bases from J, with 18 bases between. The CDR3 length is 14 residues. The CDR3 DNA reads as TGTGCCAGCAGTCCCGGCACGGTCCCTCTAGAGCAGTACTTC. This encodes CASSPGTVPLEQYF.

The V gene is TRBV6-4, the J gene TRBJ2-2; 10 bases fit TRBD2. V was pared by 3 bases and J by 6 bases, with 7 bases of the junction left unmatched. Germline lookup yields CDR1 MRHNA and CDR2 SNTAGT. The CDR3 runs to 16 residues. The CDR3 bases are TGTGCCAGCAGTGAGGAAGCTAGCGGGAGCTCCGGGGAGCTGTTTTTT. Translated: CASSEEASGSSGELFF.

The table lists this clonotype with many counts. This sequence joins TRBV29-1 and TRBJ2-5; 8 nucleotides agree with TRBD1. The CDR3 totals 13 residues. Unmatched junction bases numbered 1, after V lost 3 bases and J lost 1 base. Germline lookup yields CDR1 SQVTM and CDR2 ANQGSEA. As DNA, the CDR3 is TGCAGCGTTGATGGACAGGGCCAAGAGACCCAGTACTTC. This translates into CSVDGQGQETQYF.

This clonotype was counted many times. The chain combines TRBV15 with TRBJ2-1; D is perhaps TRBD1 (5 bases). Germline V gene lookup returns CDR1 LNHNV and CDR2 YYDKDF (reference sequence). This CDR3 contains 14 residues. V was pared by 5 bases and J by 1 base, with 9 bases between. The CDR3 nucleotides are TGTGCCACCAGCCGGACACGGTCCTACAATGAGCAGTTCTTC. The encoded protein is CATSRTRSYNEQFF. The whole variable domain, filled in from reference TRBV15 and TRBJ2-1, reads DAMVIQNPRYQVTQFGKPVTLSCSQTLNHNVMYWYQQKSSQAPKLLFHYYDKDFNNEADTPDNFQSRRPNTSFCFLDIRSPGLGDTAMYLCATSRTRSYNEQFFGPGTRLTVL.

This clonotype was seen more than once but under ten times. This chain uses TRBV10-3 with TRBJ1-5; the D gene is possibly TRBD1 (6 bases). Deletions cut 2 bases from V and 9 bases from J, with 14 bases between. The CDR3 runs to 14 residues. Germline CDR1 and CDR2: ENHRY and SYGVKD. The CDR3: CAISEGAGVRPQHF. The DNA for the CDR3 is TGTGCCATCAGTGAGGGTGCAGGGGTGAGGCCCCAGCATTTT.

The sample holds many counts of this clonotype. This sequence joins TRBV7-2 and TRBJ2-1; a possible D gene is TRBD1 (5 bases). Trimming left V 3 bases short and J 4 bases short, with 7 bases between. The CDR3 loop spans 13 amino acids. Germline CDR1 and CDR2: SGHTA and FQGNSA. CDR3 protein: CASSFNRYNEQFF. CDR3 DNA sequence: TGTGCCAGCAGCTTCAACAGGTACAATGAGCAGTTCTTC.

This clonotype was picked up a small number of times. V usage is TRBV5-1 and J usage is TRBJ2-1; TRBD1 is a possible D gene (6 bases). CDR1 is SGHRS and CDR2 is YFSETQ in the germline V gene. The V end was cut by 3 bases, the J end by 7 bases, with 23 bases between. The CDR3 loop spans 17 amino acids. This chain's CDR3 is CASSSLPPAGAFNEQFF. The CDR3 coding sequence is TGCGCCAGCAGCTCCCTCCCCCCGGCAGGGGCCTTTAATGAGCAGTTCTTC.

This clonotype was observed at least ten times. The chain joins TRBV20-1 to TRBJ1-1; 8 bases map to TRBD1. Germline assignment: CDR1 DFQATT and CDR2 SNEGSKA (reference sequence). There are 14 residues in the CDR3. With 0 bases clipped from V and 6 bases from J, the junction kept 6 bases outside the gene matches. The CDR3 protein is CSARDAGGVAEAFF. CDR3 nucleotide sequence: TGCAGTGCTAGAGATGCAGGGGGCGTCGCTGAAGCTTTCTTT.

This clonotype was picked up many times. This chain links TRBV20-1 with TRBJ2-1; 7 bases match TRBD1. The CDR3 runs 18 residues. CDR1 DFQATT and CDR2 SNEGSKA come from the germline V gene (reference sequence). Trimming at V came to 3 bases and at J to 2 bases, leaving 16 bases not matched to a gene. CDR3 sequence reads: CSASKKRLPGGPYNEQFF. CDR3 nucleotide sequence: TGCAGTGCTAGTAAGAAGCGCCTCCCAGGGGGTCCCTACAATGAGCAGTTCTTC.

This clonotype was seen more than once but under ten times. This CDR3 is CASSEEQGGYEQYF. Here the CDR3 DNA reads TGTGCCAGCAGTGAAGAACAGGGCGGCTACGAGCAGTACTTC. This chain joins TRBV2 and TRBJ2-7, with D possibly matching TRBD1 (6 bases). V was trimmed by 1 base and J by 3 bases, leaving 10 bases between them. The germline V gene has CDR1 SNHLY and CDR2 FYNNEI. This CDR3 spans 14 amino acids. Complete variable domain (other parts from reference TRBV2 and TRBJ2-7): EPEVTQTPSHQVTQMGQEVILRCVPISNHLYFYWYRQILGQKVEFLVSFYNNEISEKSEIFDDQFSVERPDGSNFTLKIRSTKLEDSAMYFCASSEEQGGYEQYFGPGTRLTVT.

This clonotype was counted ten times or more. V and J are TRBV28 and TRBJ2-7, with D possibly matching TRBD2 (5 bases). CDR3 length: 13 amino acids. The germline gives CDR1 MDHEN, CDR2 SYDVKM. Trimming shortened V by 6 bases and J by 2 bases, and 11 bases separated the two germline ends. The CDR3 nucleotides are TGTGCCAGCAGCGCCTCTAGCCCCTACGAGCAGTACTTC. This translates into CASSASSPYEQYF.

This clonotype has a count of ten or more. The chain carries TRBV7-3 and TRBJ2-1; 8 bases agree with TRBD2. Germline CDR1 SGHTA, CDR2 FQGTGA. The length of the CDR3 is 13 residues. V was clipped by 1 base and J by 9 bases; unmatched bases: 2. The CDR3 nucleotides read TGTGCCAGCAGCTTAATCGGGGGGGGTGAGCAGTTCTTC. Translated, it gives CASSLIGGGEQFF. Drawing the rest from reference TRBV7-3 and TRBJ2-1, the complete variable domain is GAGVSQTPSNKVTEKGKYVELRCDPISGHTALYWYRQSLGQGPEFLIYFQGTGAADDSGLPNDRFFAVRPEGSVSTLKIQRTERGDSAVYLCASSLIGGGEQFFGPGTRLTVL.

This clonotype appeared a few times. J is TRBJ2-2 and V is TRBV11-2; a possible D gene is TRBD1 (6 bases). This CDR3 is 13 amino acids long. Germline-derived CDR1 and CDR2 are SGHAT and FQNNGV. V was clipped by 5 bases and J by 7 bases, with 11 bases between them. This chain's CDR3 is CASSPQGNGELFF. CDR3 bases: TGTGCCAGCAGCCCCCAGGGGAACGGGGAGCTGTTTTTT.

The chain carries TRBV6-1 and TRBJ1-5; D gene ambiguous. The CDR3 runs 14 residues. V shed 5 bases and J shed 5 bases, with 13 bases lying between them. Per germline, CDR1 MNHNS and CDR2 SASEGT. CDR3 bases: TGTGCCAGCAGTCGGGTGAGAGAGGATCAGCCCCAGCATTTT. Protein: CASSRVREDQPQHF.

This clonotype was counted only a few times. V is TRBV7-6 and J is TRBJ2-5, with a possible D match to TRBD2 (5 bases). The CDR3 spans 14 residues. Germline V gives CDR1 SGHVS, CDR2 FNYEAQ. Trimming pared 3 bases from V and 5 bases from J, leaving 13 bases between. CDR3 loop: CASSLHSLAETQYF. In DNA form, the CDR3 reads TGTGCCAGCAGCTTGCACAGTCTAGCTGAGACCCAGTACTTC.

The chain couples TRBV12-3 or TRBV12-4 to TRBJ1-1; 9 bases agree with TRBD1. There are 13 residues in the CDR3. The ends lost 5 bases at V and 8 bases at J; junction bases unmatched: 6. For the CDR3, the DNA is TGTGCCAGCAGTCCCGGGACAGGGAACGAAGCTTTCTTT. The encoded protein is CASSPGTGNEAFF.

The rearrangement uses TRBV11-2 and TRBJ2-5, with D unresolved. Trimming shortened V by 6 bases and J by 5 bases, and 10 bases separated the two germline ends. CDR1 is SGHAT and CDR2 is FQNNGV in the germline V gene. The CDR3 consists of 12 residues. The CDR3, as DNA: TGTGCCAGCAGTGAAGTATGGGAGACCCAGTACTTC. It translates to CASSEVWETQYF.

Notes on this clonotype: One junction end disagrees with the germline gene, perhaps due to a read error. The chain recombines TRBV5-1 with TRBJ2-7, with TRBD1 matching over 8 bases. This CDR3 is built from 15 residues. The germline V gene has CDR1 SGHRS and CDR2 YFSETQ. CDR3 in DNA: TGCGCCAGCAGCTTGCAAGGGACAGGATCCTTCGAGCAGTACTTC. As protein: CASSLQGTGSFEQYF.

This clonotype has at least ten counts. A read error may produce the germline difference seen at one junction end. CDR3 region: CASSRGQGETQYF. The CDR3 nucleotides are TGCGCCAGCAGCAGAGGACAGGGGGAGACCCAGTACTTC. The chain has TRBV7-9 and TRBJ2-5, with 9 bases lining up with TRBD1. This CDR3 spans 13 amino acids. Germline V gene lookup returns CDR1 SEHNR and CDR2 FQNEAQ (reference sequence).

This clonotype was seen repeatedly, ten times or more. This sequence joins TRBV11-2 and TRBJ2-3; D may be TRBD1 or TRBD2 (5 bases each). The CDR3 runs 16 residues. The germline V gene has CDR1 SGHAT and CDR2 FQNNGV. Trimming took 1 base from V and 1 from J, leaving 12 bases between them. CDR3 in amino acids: CASSLGSGPRTDTQYF. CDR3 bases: TGTGCCAGCAGCTTAGGGTCGGGACCTCGCACAGATACGCAGTATTTT.